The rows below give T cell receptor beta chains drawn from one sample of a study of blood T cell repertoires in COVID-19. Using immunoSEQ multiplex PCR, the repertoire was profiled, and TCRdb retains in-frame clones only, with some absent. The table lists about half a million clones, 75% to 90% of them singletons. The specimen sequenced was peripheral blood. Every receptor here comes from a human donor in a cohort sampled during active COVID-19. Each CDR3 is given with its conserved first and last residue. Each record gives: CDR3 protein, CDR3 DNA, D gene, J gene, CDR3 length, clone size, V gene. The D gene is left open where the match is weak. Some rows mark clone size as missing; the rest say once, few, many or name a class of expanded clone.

CSVVGSGGQETQYF	TGCAGCGTTGTAGGTAGCGGGGGACAAGAGACCCAGTACTTC	TRBD2	TRBJ2-5	14	NA	TRBV29-1
CASSVSGTQPRTDTQYF	TGTGCCAGCAGCGTGAGCGGGACCCAACCTCGCACAGATACGCAGTATTTT	TRBD2	TRBJ2-3	17	NA	TRBV11-3
CASSSGVFGNQPQHF	TGTGCCAGCAGCTCCGGGGTATTTGGCAATCAGCCCCAGCATTTT	NA	TRBJ1-5	15	NA	TRBV5-6
CASSPNFGGPGETQYF	TGTGCCAGCAGCCCCAATTTTGGAGGGCCCGGCGAGACCCAGTACTTC	NA	TRBJ2-5	16	NA	TRBV11-2
CASSVSGRAKGEQFF	TGTGCCAGCAGCGTCAGCGGGAGGGCGAAAGGTGAGCAGTTCTTC	TRBD2	TRBJ2-1	15	NA	TRBV13
CARSLVHILAGLPSYF	TGTGCCAGAAGCTTGGTCCACATACTAGCGGGACTTCCCTCGTATTTT	TRBD2	TRBJ2-3	16	once	TRBV5-3
CASSYRGRLNTEAFF	TGTGCCAGCAGCTACCGTGGTCGGTTGAACACTGAAGCTTTCTTT	NA	TRBJ1-1	15	NA	TRBV11-3
CASSFRVMAGNYGYTF	TGTGCCAGCAGTTTTAGGGTTATGGCAGGGAACTATGGCTACACCTTC	NA	TRBJ1-2	16	NA	TRBV28
CAWRGRAAGANVLTF	TGTGCCTGGAGGGGCAGGGCTGCTGGGGCCAACGTCCTGACTTTC	NA	TRBJ2-6	15	NA	TRBV30
CASSYLGQPYGYTF	TGTGCCAGCAGTTACCTCGGACAGCCCTATGGCTACACCTTC	NA	TRBJ1-2	14	NA	TRBV6-5
CASSSTGSVEGPEAFF	TGTGCCAGCAGCTCCACAGGGTCCGTCGAGGGTCCTGAAGCTTTCTTT	NA	TRBJ1-1	16	NA	TRBV5-6
CASSLQSGSTDTQYF	TGCGCCAGCAGCCTCCAGAGCGGGAGCACAGATACGCAGTATTTT	NA	TRBJ2-3	15	NA	TRBV5-1
CASSVGGTNTGELFF	TGTGCCAGCAGCGTAGGAGGGACGAACACCGGGGAGCTGTTTTTT	NA	TRBJ2-2	15	NA	TRBV9
CASSQGKGQLFTDTQYF	TGTGCCAGCTCTCAAGGGAAGGGACAACTTTTCACAGATACGCAGTATTTT	NA	TRBJ2-3	17	NA	TRBV18
CASSDRVDDGYTF	TGTGCCAGCAGTGACAGGGTAGACGACGGCTACACCTTC	TRBD1	TRBJ1-2	13	NA	TRBV6-2/TRBV6-3
CASRQTGSYGYTF	TGTGCCAGCAGACAGACAGGGAGCTATGGCTACACCTTC	TRBD1	TRBJ1-2	13	NA	TRBV6-5
CASSYRGGQETQYF	TGTGCCAGCAGTTACAGGGGGGGGCAAGAGACCCAGTACTTC	NA	TRBJ2-5	14	NA	TRBV6-5
CAIRQGGSQETQYF	TGTGCCATCCGACAGGGGGGGAGTCAAGAGACCCAGTACTTC	TRBD1	TRBJ2-5	14	NA	TRBV5-4
CASSWTAGKSDTQYF	TGTGCCAGCAGCTGGACAGCGGGAAAGTCAGATACGCAGTATTTT	NA	TRBJ2-3	15	NA	TRBV7-3
CASSLVPGAYTGELFF	TGTGCTAGCAGCTTAGTTCCGGGAGCCTACACCGGGGAGCTGTTTTTT	NA	TRBJ2-2	16	NA	TRBV7-7
CASSLFSGNEQFF	TGTGCTAGCAGCTTATTTTCCGGGAATGAGCAGTTCTTC	NA	TRBJ2-1	13	NA	TRBV7-7
CASSPTGYEQYF	TGCGCCAGCAGCCCCACAGGCTACGAGCAGTACTTC	NA	TRBJ2-7	12	NA	TRBV4-1
CASSIRGGEAFF	TGTGCCAGTAGTATTAGGGGGGGTGAAGCTTTCTTT	NA	TRBJ1-1	12	NA	TRBV19
CASSYPPGVRANYNEQFF	TGTGCCAGCAGTTACCCTCCGGGTGTGAGGGCCAACTACAATGAGCAGTTCTTC	NA	TRBJ2-1	18	NA	TRBV6-2/TRBV6-3
CASRSGTGGRNTEAFF	TGTGCCAGTAGGTCCGGGACAGGGGGCAGGAACACTGAAGCTTTCTTT	TRBD1	TRBJ1-1	16	NA	TRBV19
CASSLARQMNTEAFF	TGCGCCAGCAGCTTGGCCCGACAGATGAACACTGAAGCTTTCTTT	NA	TRBJ1-1	15	NA	TRBV5-1
CASTNGDSGGEQYF	TGTGCCAGCACCAACGGTGACAGCGGGGGGGAGCAGTACTTC	TRBD2	TRBJ2-7	14	NA	TRBV6-6
CASSQGAAGYDGYTF	TGTGCCAGCAGCCAAGGTGCGGCAGGGTACGATGGCTACACCTTC	NA	TRBJ1-2	15	NA	TRBV4-2
CAWTLVRAGELFF	TGTGCCTGGACCCTAGTCCGGGCCGGGGAGCTGTTTTTT	NA	TRBJ2-2	13	NA	TRBV30
CASSLNQGGNTEAFF	TGTGCCAGCAGCTTAAACCAGGGAGGCAACACTGAAGCTTTCTTT	NA	TRBJ1-1	15	NA	TRBV7-2
CASSEAGVGSPLHF	TGTGCCAGCAGTGAAGCAGGGGTCGGTTCACCCCTCCACTTT	NA	TRBJ1-6	14	few	TRBV6-4
CATSVAEGVRTDTQYF	TGTGCCACCAGTGTCGCCGAGGGTGTCAGGACAGATACGCAGTATTTT	NA	TRBJ2-3	16	NA	TRBV24-1
CASSQGTTDTQYF	TGTGCCAGCTCCCAGGGAACCACAGATACGCAGTATTTT	NA	TRBJ2-3	13	NA	TRBV18
CASRPIAGAGEQYF	TGTGCCAGCAGGCCGATAGCGGGAGCGGGCGAGCAGTACTTC	TRBD2	TRBJ2-7	14	NA	TRBV3-1/TRBV3-2
CASSPPVTSGSAEDTQYF	TGCGCCAGCAGCCCACCGGTGACTAGCGGGAGCGCCGAAGATACGCAGTATTTT	TRBD2	TRBJ2-3	18	NA	TRBV5-1
CSASATIAGFEDTQYF	TGCAGTGCTAGTGCTACTATTGCGGGGTTCGAAGATACGCAGTATTTT	NA	TRBJ2-3	16	NA	TRBV20-1
CAISEGDGRAGYEQYF	TGTGCCATCAGTGAAGGGGACGGGAGGGCCGGGTACGAGCAGTACTTC	TRBD2	TRBJ2-7	16	NA	TRBV10-3
CSVAGQGATNEKLFF	TGCAGCGTTGCGGGACAGGGCGCAACTAATGAAAAACTGTTTTTT	TRBD1	TRBJ1-4	15	NA	TRBV29-1
CATSSGYAGNEQFF	TGTGCCACCTCTTCGGGGTACGCCGGGAATGAGCAGTTCTTC	NA	TRBJ2-1	14	NA	TRBV24-1
CASTRLASGANVLTF	TGTGCCAGCACCCGACTCGCCTCTGGGGCCAACGTCCTGACTTTC	NA	TRBJ2-6	15	NA	TRBV27
CASSQDSREIYEQYF	TGTGCCAGCAGCCAAGATAGTAGAGAGATTTACGAGCAGTACTTC	NA	TRBJ2-7	15	NA	TRBV3-1/TRBV3-2
CASSLDVFRDYTF	TGTGCCAGCAGCTTAGACGTATTCAGGGACTACACCTTC	NA	TRBJ1-2	13	NA	TRBV11-2
CAWSRKTARDYGYTF	TGTGCCTGGAGTCGTAAGACAGCTCGTGACTATGGCTACACCTTC	NA	TRBJ1-2	15	NA	TRBV30
CASNFGDSGNYEQYF	TGTGCCAGCAACTTCGGGGATAGCGGGAACTACGAGCAGTACTTC	TRBD2	TRBJ2-7	15	NA	TRBV7-2
CASSLGTSGRGTDTQYF	TGTGCCAGCTCACTGGGGACTAGCGGGAGAGGGACAGATACGCAGTATTTT	TRBD2	TRBJ2-3	17	NA	TRBV18
CATRKGQGNTGELFF	TGTGCCACCAGAAAGGGACAGGGAAACACCGGGGAGCTGTTTTTT	TRBD1	TRBJ2-2	15	NA	TRBV24-1
CASSKLSGTTNTGELFF	TGTGCCAGCAGCAAGCTTAGCGGGACTACGAACACCGGGGAGCTGTTTTTT	TRBD2	TRBJ2-2	17	NA	TRBV7-2
CSISLGRAAFF	TGCAGCATATCGTTGGGCAGGGCGGCTTTCTTT	NA	TRBJ1-1	11	NA	TRBV29-1
CASLTRTGEIYEQYF	TGTGCCAGCCTTACCCGAACGGGGGAGATCTACGAGCAGTACTTC	NA	TRBJ2-7	15	NA	TRBV6-5
CASSLAPGSYEQYF	TGTGCCAGCAGCTTAGCTCCGGGTTCCTACGAGCAGTACTTC	NA	TRBJ2-7	14	NA	TRBV11-2
CASSTDRVAGELFF	TGTGCCAGTAGCACTGACAGGGTTGCCGGGGAGCTGTTTTTT	TRBD1	TRBJ2-2	14	NA	TRBV19
CSASPPRSSVSYEQYF	TGCAGTGCTAGTCCCCCCCGTTCTAGCGTCTCCTACGAGCAGTACTTC	NA	TRBJ2-7	16	NA	TRBV20-1
CASSLALESEAFF	TGTGCTAGCAGCTTAGCGCTTGAGTCTGAAGCTTTCTTT	NA	TRBJ1-1	13	NA	TRBV7-7
CASSPSGSTIQYF	TGTGCCAGCAGCCCCTCCGGGAGTACCATTCAGTACTTC	NA	TRBJ2-4	13	NA	TRBV11-2
CASSRTFVYGYTF	TGTGCCAGCAGTAGGACATTCGTCTATGGCTACACCTTC	NA	TRBJ1-2	13	NA	TRBV6-5
CASSLRNRGGTDTQYF	TGTGCCAGCAGTTTAAGGAATCGGGGGGGCACAGATACGCAGTATTTT	TRBD2	TRBJ2-3	16	NA	TRBV28
CASSENEAGFYNEQFF	TGTGCCAGCAGTGAAAATGAAGCGGGCTTTTACAATGAGCAGTTCTTC	NA	TRBJ2-1	16	NA	TRBV2
CAWSCFPTGEGYCSNQPQHF	TGTGCCTGGAGTTGTTTCCCGACAGGGGAGGGGTATTGTAGCAATCAGCCCCAGCATTTT	TRBD1	TRBJ1-5	20	once	TRBV30
CASSSTDSQPQHF	TGTGCCAGCAGCTCCACTGACAGTCAGCCCCAGCATTTT	NA	TRBJ1-5	13	NA	TRBV7-3